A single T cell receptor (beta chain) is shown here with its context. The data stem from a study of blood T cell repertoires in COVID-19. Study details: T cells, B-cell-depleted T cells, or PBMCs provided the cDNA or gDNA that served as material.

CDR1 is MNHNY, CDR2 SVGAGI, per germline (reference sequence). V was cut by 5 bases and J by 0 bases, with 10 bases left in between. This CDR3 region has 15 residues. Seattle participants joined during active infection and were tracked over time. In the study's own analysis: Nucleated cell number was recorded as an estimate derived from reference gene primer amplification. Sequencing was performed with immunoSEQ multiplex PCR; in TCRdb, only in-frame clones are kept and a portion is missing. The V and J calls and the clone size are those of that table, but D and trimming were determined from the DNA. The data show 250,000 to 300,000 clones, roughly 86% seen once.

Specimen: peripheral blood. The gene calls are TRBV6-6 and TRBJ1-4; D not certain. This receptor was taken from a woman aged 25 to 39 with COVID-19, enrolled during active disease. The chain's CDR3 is CASSEPEATNEKLFF. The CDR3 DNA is TGTGCCAGCAGTGAGCCAGAGGCAACTAATGAAAAACTGTTTTTT.